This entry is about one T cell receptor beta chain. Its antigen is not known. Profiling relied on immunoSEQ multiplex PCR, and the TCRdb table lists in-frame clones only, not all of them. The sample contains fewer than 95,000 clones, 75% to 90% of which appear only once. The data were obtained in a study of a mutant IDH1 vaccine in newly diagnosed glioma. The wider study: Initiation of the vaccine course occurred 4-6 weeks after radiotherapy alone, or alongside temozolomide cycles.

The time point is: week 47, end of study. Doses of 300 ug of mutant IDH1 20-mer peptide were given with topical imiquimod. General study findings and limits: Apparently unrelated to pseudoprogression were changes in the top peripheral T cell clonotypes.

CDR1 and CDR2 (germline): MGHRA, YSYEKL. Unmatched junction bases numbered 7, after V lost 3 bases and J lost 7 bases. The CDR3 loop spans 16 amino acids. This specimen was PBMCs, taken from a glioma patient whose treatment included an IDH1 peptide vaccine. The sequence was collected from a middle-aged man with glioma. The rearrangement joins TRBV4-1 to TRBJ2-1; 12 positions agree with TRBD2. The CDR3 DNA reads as TGCGCCAGCAGCCACCCTTCTAGCGGGAGGGGTAATGAGCAGTTCTTC. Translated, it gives CASSHPSSGRGNEQFF.